Listed here are 26 T cell receptor beta chains from one sample, sequenced in a study of regulatory T cells in long-lasting Graves disease (dated by TCRdb to the early 2020s). Receptor libraries were prepared by multiplex PCR. Sequencing used an Illumina HiSeq 4000. iRepertoire HTBI primers and Arm-PCR amplification of CDR3 regions were used to construct TCR beta libraries. Clones were called with MiXCR by TCRdb after fastp trimmed the public reads at Q25, and only in-frame beta chains were retained. Records with the same CDR3 protein are collapsed into one entry carrying the most frequent genes and DNA. The sample table lists 700,000 or so distinct CDR3 sequences, approximately 31% of them with a count of one. 35% to 55% of the sample rests with the top ten. The sample's time point label, decoded: persistent/refractory GD, antithyroid drugs over 5 years with positive TRAb. For both TCR sequencing and RNA sequencing, RNA was extracted from PBMCs in TRIzol.

The sequencing used peripheral blood mononuclear cells (PBMCs), collected when the disease was refractory, from a patient treated with antithyroid drugs. The receptors stem from a female donor with Graves disease.

The gene calls are TRBV7-2 and TRBJ2-7; 7 nucleotides align to TRBD2. The CDR3 totals 14 residues. Losses at the gene ends were 3 bases for V and 1 base for J; bases not matched to a gene: 3. Germline V CDR1 and CDR2: SGHTA, FQGNSA. CDR3 nucleotides: TGTGCCAGCAGCTTCGGACTAGGATCCTACGAGCAGTACTTC. Translation: CASSFGLGSYEQYF.

The V call is TRBV6-1, the J call TRBJ2-5, with 10 bases aligning to TRBD1. V lost 5 bases and J lost 7; bases outside the gene matches: 7. This CDR3 spans 14 amino acids. The germline V gene encodes CDR1 MNHNS and CDR2 SASEGT. The CDR3 nucleotides are TGTGCCAGCAGTATGACAGGGGGCGCGGGGACCCAGTACTTC. It is translated as CASSMTGGAGTQYF.

This clonotype has a single count. The V call is TRBV29-1, the J call TRBJ2-1, with D tentatively TRBD1 (6 bases). Per the germline V gene, CDR1 is SQVTM and CDR2 is ANQGSEA. Trimming pared 4 bases from V and 8 bases from J, leaving 18 bases between. There are 14 residues in the CDR3. The CDR3 sequence is CSVGFLLKGDEQFF. The CDR3 bases are TGCAGCGTTGGTTTTTTGCTCAAGGGGGATGAGCAGTTCTTC.

This clonotype was counted between two and nine times. The V gene is TRBV7-2, the J gene TRBJ2-7, with 11 nucleotides matching TRBD2. The CDR3 is 18 residues long. Germline V gene sequence: CDR1 SGHTA, CDR2 FQGNSA. V lost 1 base and J lost 5; bases outside the gene matches: 13. The CDR3 region is CASSLVPIWASGRNEQYF. The CDR3 coding sequence is TGTGCCAGCAGCTTAGTGCCGATTTGGGCTAGCGGGAGGAACGAGCAGTACTTC.

In this sample, this clonotype turned up a few times. The chain is built from TRBV6-1 and TRBJ1-1; possibly TRBD1 for D (5 bases). The CDR3 is 15 amino acids. Per germline, CDR1 MNHNS and CDR2 SASEGT. V gave up 6 bases and J gave up 1 base, with 15 bases separating them. The chain's CDR3 is CASSLDNRANTEAFF. CDR3 sequence (DNA): TGTGCCAGCAGCCTGGACAATCGGGCGAACACTGAAGCTTTCTTT.

This clonotype was observed a handful of times. J is TRBJ1-2 and V is TRBV19, with D perhaps TRBD1 (6 bases). Trimming left V 3 bases short and J 8 bases short, with 13 bases between. Germline-derived CDR1 and CDR2 are LNHDA and SQIVND (reference sequence). The CDR3 totals 13 residues. The CDR3 DNA is TGTGCCAGTAGTATCGGGGGGCGCCGGGGCTACACCTTC. Its protein product is CASSIGGRRGYTF.

The rearrangement uses TRBV14 and TRBJ1-2; D uncertain. The length of the CDR3 is 13 residues. Germline assignment: CDR1 SGHDN and CDR2 FVKESK. Trimming removed 10 bases from V and 1 base from J, with 13 bases in between. Written as DNA, the CDR3 is TGTGCCACCTCCCAAGGCAATAACTATGGCTACACCTTC. Its protein product is CATSQGNNYGYTF.

The V gene is TRBV7-9, the J gene TRBJ2-7; 9 bases match TRBD2. The ends lost 3 bases at V and 2 bases at J; junction bases unmatched: 8. Germline CDR1 and CDR2: SEHNR and FQNEAQ (reference sequence). This CDR3 region has 16 residues. CDR3 coding DNA: TGTGCCAGCAGCTTTACTAGCGGGCTTAAAACCTACGAGCAGTACTTC. Translation: CASSFTSGLKTYEQYF.

The V gene is TRBV19, the J gene TRBJ1-5; D is unresolved. The V and J ends lost 0 bases and 0 bases respectively, with 9 bases between them. This CDR3 has 16 residues. CDR1 is LNHDA, CDR2 SQIVND, per germline (reference sequence). The CDR3 DNA sequence: TGTGCCAGTAGTATAGATGTCGGGGATAGCAATCAGCCCCAGCATTTT. Protein sequence: CASSIDVGDSNQPQHF.

This clonotype occurred a few times. The J gene is TRBJ1-6, the V gene TRBV27; 7 nucleotides match TRBD1. The germline CDR1 and CDR2 sequences are MNHEY and SMNVEV (reference sequence). Losses at the gene ends were 4 bases for V and 6 bases for J; bases not matched to a gene: 12. The CDR3 contains 17 residues. Here the CDR3 DNA reads TGTGCCAGCAGTTCCACCTTGGGAGGGGGCACTAATTCACCCCTCCACTTT. Protein product: CASSSTLGGGTNSPLHF.

A few counts support this clonotype. The V call is TRBV28, the J call TRBJ1-2; tentative D call: TRBD1 (6 bases). V was cut by 6 bases and J by 4 bases, with 15 bases left in between. The CDR3 is made up of 14 amino acids. CDR1 is MDHEN, CDR2 SYDVKM, per germline. The CDR3 nucleotides are TGTGCCAGCAGCCCTGGGACATCAAGCTATGGCTACACCTTC. Its translation is CASSPGTSSYGYTF.

This clonotype showed up many times. The J gene is TRBJ1-6, the V gene TRBV12-3 or TRBV12-4; tentative D call: TRBD1 (5 bases). Trimming stripped 2 bases from V and 10 bases from J, with 9 bases between. The CDR3 consists of 13 residues. DNA of the CDR3: TGTGCCAGCAGTTTAAAGACAGCCTCACCCCTCCACTTT. Translating it yields CASSLKTASPLHF.

This sequence joins TRBV3-1 and TRBJ1-1, with D hard to call. Trimming stripped 5 bases from V and 3 bases from J, with 10 bases between. The CDR3 has 13 residues. The V gene's germline CDR1 is LGHDT and CDR2 YNNKEL (reference sequence). The CDR3 nucleotides are TGTGCCAGCAGCATAACAAGGGACACTGAAGCTTTCTTT. Protein sequence: CASSITRDTEAFF.

This clonotype was counted at least ten times. The chain couples TRBV27 to TRBJ1-5; D is possibly TRBD1 (5 bases). The V and J ends lost 0 bases and 0 bases respectively, with 15 bases between them. Per germline, CDR1 MNHEY and CDR2 SMNVEV (reference sequence). This CDR3 has 18 amino acids. The CDR3 sequence is CASSLSRGGGYSNQPQHF. CDR3 nucleotide sequence: TGTGCCAGCAGTTTATCTCGGGGCGGGGGTTATAGCAATCAGCCCCAGCATTTT.

CDR3 loop: CSASKGLAGGDTGELFF. The CDR3 nucleotides read TGCAGTGCTTCTAAGGGACTAGCGGGAGGAGACACCGGGGAGCTGTTTTTT. J is TRBJ2-2 and V is TRBV20-1; TRBD2 agrees at 15 bases. The ends lost 5 bases at V and 3 bases at J; junction bases unmatched: 7. This CDR3 spans 17 amino acids. CDR1 is DFQATT and CDR2 is SNEGSKA in the germline V gene (reference sequence).

This clonotype has only a few counts. The V gene is TRBV20-1, the J gene TRBJ1-6; 7 bases match TRBD1. CDR1 and CDR2 (germline): DFQATT, SNEGSKA (reference sequence). The CDR3 has 14 residues. Trimming cost V 4 bases and J 6 bases; bases outside gene matches: 6. For the CDR3, the DNA is TGCAGTGCTACTGCCGGGACAGCTAATTCACCCCTCCACTTT. Its protein is CSATAGTANSPLHF.

The genes are TRBV5-5 and TRBJ2-5; 8 bases match TRBD2. CDR3 size: 15 residues. The germline V gene encodes CDR1 SGHKS and CDR2 YYEKEE (reference sequence). V lost 5 bases and J lost 5; bases outside the gene matches: 11. This CDR3 reads CASSPGLAARETQYF. The CDR3, as DNA: TGTGCCAGCAGTCCAGGACTAGCAGCCCGGGAGACCCAGTACTTC.

In this sample, this clonotype turned up a few times. The chain carries TRBV27 and TRBJ1-2; 7 nucleotides agree with TRBD1. The germline gives CDR1 MNHEY, CDR2 SMNVEV (reference sequence). Trimming removed 6 bases from V and 6 bases from J; junction bases left unmatched: 7. The CDR3 length is 13 residues. The CDR3 loop is CASSRGGGNGYTF. CDR3 sequence (DNA): TGTGCCAGCAGCCGTGGAGGGGGCAATGGCTACACCTTC.

This clonotype was picked up many times. The chain combines TRBV11-2 with TRBJ2-2; 8 bases are shared with TRBD1. With 5 bases clipped from V and 1 base from J, the junction kept 6 bases outside the gene matches. The germline gives CDR1 SGHAT, CDR2 FQNNGV. This CDR3 is 16 amino acids long. For the CDR3, the DNA is TGTGCCAGCAGCCATAGGACAGGGCAGAACACCGGGGAGCTGTTTTTT. Translated: CASSHRTGQNTGELFF.

This clonotype was found a few times. The chain recombines TRBV3-1 with TRBJ2-7; D possibly corresponds to TRBD2 (6 bases). This CDR3 is built from 14 residues. The V gene's germline CDR1 is LGHDT and CDR2 YNNKEL (reference sequence). Deletions cut 6 bases from V and 2 bases from J, with 14 bases between. The CDR3 here is CASSPSGETYEQYF. CDR3 coding DNA: TGTGCCAGCAGTCCTTCGGGAGAAACCTACGAGCAGTACTTC.

The rearrangement uses TRBV24-1 and TRBJ1-5; tentatively, D is TRBD1 (6 bases). The CDR3 is 16 amino acids. Looked up from germline, CDR1 is KGHDR and CDR2 is SFDVKD. With 4 bases removed from V and 1 base from J, the gap between germline ends came to 13 bases. In nucleotides, the CDR3 is TGTGCCACCAGTGACCAAACAGGGCCCAGCAATCAGCCCCAGCATTTT. Its protein product is CATSDQTGPSNQPQHF.

The V gene is TRBV7-3, the J gene TRBJ2-7; tentatively, D is TRBD2 (5 bases). Trimming left V 8 bases short and J 1 base short, with 18 bases between. CDR1 is SGHTA, CDR2 FQGTGA, per germline. The CDR3 is 15 amino acids. The CDR3 region is CASSLAAGVSYEQYF. The CDR3 nucleotides are TGTGCCAGCTCACTCGCGGCGGGCGTATCCTACGAGCAGTACTTC.

The chain is built from TRBV29-1 and TRBJ2-7; the D gene is possibly TRBD1 (5 bases). Germline-derived CDR1 and CDR2 are SQVTM and ANQGSEA. This CDR3 is built from 14 residues. V lost 8 bases, J lost 6 bases, and 23 bases lay in between. CDR3 coding DNA: TGCAGCACTCAACAGTCGGCTCAGGGCTCCGAGCAGTACTTC. This translates into CSTQQSAQGSEQYF.

This clonotype has ten or more counts. This sequence joins TRBV28 and TRBJ1-1; a possible D gene is TRBD1 (6 bases). V shed 1 base and J shed 0 bases, with 15 bases lying between them. The CDR3 totals 17 residues. Germline V gives CDR1 MDHEN, CDR2 SYDVKM. The CDR3 bases are TGTGCCAGCAGTTTATACCAGGGGCCGACTCTGAACACTGAAGCTTTCTTT. Translating it yields CASSLYQGPTLNTEAFF.

Only a few counts were recorded for this clonotype. The chain carries TRBV9 and TRBJ1-1, with TRBD1 as a possible D gene (5 bases). Germline V gene sequence: CDR1 SGDLS, CDR2 YYNGEE. V was pared by 4 bases and J by 6 bases, with 19 bases between. This CDR3 is 15 amino acids long. The CDR3 DNA reads TGTGCCAGCAGCCCGTCCCGCAGTTTAGGGGCTGAAGCTTTCTTT. Residues: CASSPSRSLGAEAFF.

The V gene is TRBV29-1, the J gene TRBJ1-1; D remains ambiguous. The CDR3 runs 13 residues. V shed 4 bases and J shed 0 bases, with 9 bases lying between them. Germline CDR1 SQVTM, CDR2 ANQGSEA. The CDR3 region has the DNA TGCAGCGTTGCGGCCGGAATGAACACTGAAGCTTTCTTT. Translated, it gives CSVAAGMNTEAFF.